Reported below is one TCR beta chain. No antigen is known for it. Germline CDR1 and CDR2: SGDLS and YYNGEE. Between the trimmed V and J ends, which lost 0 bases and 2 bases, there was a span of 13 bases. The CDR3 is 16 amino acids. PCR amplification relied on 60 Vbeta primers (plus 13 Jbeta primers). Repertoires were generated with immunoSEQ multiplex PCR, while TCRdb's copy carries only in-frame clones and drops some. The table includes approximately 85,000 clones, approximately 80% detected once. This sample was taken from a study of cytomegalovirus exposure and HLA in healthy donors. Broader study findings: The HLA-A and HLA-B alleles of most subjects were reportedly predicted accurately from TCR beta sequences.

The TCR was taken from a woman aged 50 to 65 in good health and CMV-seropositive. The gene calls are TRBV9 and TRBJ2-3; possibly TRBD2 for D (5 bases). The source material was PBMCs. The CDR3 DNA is TGTGCCAGCAGCGTAGGGCGGACTGCACACACAGATACGCAGTATTTT. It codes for CASSVGRTAHTDTQYF.